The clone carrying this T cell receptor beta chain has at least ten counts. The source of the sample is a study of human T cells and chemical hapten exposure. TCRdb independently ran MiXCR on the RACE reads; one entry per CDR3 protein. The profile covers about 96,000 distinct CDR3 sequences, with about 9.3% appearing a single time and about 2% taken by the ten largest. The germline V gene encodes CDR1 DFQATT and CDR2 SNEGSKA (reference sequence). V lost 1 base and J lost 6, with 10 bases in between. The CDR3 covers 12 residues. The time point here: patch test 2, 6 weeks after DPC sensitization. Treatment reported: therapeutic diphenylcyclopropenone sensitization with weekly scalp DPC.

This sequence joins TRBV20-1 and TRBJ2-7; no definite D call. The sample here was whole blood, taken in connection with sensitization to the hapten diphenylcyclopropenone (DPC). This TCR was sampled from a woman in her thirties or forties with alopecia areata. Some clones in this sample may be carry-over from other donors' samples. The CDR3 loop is CSARGGSSEQYF. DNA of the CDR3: TGCAGTGCTAGAGGAGGTAGCTCCGAGCAGTACTTC.